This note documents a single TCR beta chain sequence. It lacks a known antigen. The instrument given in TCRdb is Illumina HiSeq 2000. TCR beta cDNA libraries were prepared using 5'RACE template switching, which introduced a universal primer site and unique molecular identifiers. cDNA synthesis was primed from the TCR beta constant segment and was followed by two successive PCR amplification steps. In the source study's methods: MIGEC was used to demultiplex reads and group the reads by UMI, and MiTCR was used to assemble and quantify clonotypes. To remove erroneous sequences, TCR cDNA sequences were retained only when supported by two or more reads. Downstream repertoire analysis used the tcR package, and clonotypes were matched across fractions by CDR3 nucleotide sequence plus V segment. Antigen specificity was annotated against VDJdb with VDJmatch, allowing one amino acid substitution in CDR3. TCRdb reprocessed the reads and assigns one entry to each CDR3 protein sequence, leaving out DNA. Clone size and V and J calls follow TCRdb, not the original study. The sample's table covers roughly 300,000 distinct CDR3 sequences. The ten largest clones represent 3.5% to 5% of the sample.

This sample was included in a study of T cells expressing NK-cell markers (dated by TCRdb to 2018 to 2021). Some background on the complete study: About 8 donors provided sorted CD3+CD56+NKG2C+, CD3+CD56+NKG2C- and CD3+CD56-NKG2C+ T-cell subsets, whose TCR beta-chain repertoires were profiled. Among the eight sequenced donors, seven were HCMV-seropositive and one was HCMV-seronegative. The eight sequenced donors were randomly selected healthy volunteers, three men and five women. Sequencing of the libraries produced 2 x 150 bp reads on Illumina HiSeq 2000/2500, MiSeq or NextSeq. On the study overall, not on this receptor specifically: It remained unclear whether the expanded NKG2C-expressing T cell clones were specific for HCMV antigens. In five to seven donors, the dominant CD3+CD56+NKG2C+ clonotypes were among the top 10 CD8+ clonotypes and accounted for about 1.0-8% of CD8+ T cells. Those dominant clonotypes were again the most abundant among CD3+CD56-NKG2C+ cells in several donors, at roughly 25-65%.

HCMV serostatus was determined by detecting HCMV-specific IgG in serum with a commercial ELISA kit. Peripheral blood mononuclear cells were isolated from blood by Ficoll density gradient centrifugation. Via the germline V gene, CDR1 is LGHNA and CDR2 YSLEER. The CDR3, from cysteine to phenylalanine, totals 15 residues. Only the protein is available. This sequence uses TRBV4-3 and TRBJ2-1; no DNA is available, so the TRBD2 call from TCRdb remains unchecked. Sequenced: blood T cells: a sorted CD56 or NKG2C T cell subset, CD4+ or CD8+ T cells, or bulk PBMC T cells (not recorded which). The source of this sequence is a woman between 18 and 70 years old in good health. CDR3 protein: CASSQDGGLAREQFF.